The 27 T cell receptor beta chains in this list originate from one sample, sequenced in a study of response to subunit inactivated influenza vaccine. Using its own MiXCR run on the RT-PCR reads, TCRdb lists one record per CDR3 protein. Here the sample spans about 540,000 distinct CDR3 sequences, 14% being singletons. This specimen consisted of PBMCs from blood, obtained less than 13 days after vaccination. All receptors derive from a middle-aged man who received an inactivated influenza vaccine.

The rearrangement links TRBV4-3 to TRBJ2-1; 9 nucleotides match TRBD2. The CDR3 totals 16 residues. Germline CDR1 reads LGHNA; CDR2 reads YSLEER. Unmatched junction bases numbered 5, after V lost 0 bases and J lost 5 bases. In nucleotides, the CDR3 is TGCGCCAGCAGCCAAGACCAGCGGGGGGTGAACAATGAGCAGTTCTTC. Translated: CASSQDQRGVNNEQFF.

This chain connects TRBV20-1 to TRBJ2-7, with D uncertain. The ends were cut back, 1 base at V and 5 bases at J, with 15 bases in the middle. Per germline, CDR1 DFQATT and CDR2 SNEGSKA (reference sequence). This CDR3 contains 14 residues. The DNA of the CDR3 is TGCAGTGCTAGAGTCCCGTGGGGTGTCAACGAGCAGTACTTC. Translating gives CSARVPWGVNEQYF.

This clonotype was seen a few times. This chain connects TRBV5-1 to TRBJ2-7; D remains ambiguous. Trimming took off 0 bases at V and 3 bases at J, with 10 bases between the two ends. Per the germline V gene, CDR1 is SGHRS and CDR2 is YFSETQ. This CDR3 comprises 14 residues. The CDR3 DNA follows: TGCGCCAGCAGCTTGGTAGACCCTCGCTACGAGCAGTACTTC. This sequence encodes CASSLVDPRYEQYF.

In its sample, this clonotype was seen a few times. This chain joins TRBV4-3 and TRBJ2-2, with D maybe TRBD1 (6 bases). Germline V CDR1 and CDR2: LGHNA, YSLEER. The germline V and J ends were trimmed by 0 bases and 4 bases, with 9 bases remaining between them. This CDR3 is built from 15 residues. The CDR3 nucleotides read TGCGCCAGCAGCCAAGAGCCAGGGGCCACCGGGGAGCTGTTTTTT. Amino acid sequence: CASSQEPGATGELFF.

The rearrangement links TRBV20-1 to TRBJ1-1; the D is unclear. The CDR3 sequence is 13 residues long. Germline V lookup: CDR1 DFQATT, CDR2 SNEGSKA (reference sequence). V dropped 0 bases and J dropped 0 bases, with 5 bases sitting between them. The CDR3, as DNA: TGCAGTGCTAGAGACAATATGAACACTGAAGCTTTCTTT. The encoded protein is CSARDNMNTEAFF.

The chain combines TRBV14 with TRBJ1-5, with a weak D call TRBD1 (5 bases). The CDR3 is made up of 18 amino acids. Germline-derived CDR1 and CDR2 are SGHDN and FVKESK. Trimming pared 0 bases from V and 0 bases from J, leaving 15 bases between. For the CDR3, the DNA is TGTGCCAGCAGCCAAGATAAACCGACAGATAATAGCAATCAGCCCCAGCATTTT. Its protein product is CASSQDKPTDNSNQPQHF.

The table lists this clonotype with a count of one. A read error may be the cause here, since a much bigger clone is one base away. The chain links TRBV6-2 or TRBV6-3 to TRBJ2-7; D not certain. CDR1 MNHEY and CDR2 SVGEGT come from the germline V gene. Trimming pared 6 bases from V and 2 bases from J, leaving 11 bases between. The CDR3 runs to 13 residues. CDR3 protein: CASSPARAYEQYF. The CDR3 nucleotides read TGTGCCAGCAGCCCCGCACGGGCCTACGAGCAGTACTTC.

The rearrangement links TRBV9 to TRBJ2-7; D might be TRBD1 or TRBD2, each matching 6 bases. Germline assignment: CDR1 SGDLS and CDR2 YYNGEE. The CDR3 has 15 amino acids. Trimming shortened V by 2 bases and J by 4 bases, and 16 bases separated the two germline ends. In DNA, the CDR3 is TGTGCCAGCAGCGTCTCACAGGGAGGAGCTTACGAGCAGTACTTC. This codes for CASSVSQGGAYEQYF.

J is TRBJ2-1 and V is TRBV4-1; D is perhaps TRBD1 or TRBD2 (5 bases each). Germline V gene lookup returns CDR1 MGHRA and CDR2 YSYEKL. This CDR3 comprises 13 residues. Deletions cut 1 base from V and 8 bases from J, with 9 bases between. Here the CDR3 DNA reads TGCGCCAGCAGCCAAGGAGAGGGGTATGAGCAGTTCTTC. This gives the protein CASSQGEGYEQFF.

This chain joins TRBV5-4 and TRBJ2-3; 8 nucleotides agree with TRBD2. The CDR3 spans 16 residues. Germline assignment: CDR1 SGHNT and CDR2 YYREEE (reference sequence). Trimming took 0 bases from V and 1 from J; bases not matched to a gene: 4. The CDR3 loop is CASSLGAAGGTDTQYF. The CDR3, as DNA: TGTGCCAGCAGCTTGGGAGCAGCGGGGGGCACAGATACGCAGTATTTT.

The rearrangement joins TRBV7-9 to TRBJ2-1; D is possibly TRBD1 (5 bases). The CDR3 covers 13 residues. The germline gives CDR1 SEHNR, CDR2 FQNEAQ (reference sequence). Deletions cut 3 bases from V and 10 bases from J, with 13 bases between. The CDR3 DNA reads as TGTGCCAGCAGCTTGGTCCAGGGTAGCGAGCAGTTCTTC. Translation gives CASSLVQGSEQFF.

The rearrangement uses TRBV11-2 and TRBJ1-3; D is undetermined. V was trimmed by 6 bases and J by 5 bases, leaving 8 bases between them. Germline V gives CDR1 SGHAT, CDR2 FQNNGV. The CDR3 spans 12 residues. CDR3 sequence reads: CASRPSRNTIYF. The DNA for the CDR3 is TGTGCCAGCAGACCCAGTCGAAACACCATATATTTT.

Many counts were recorded for this clonotype. V gene TRBV10-3 combines with J gene TRBJ1-2; no clear D. The CDR3 has 12 amino acids. Germline V lookup: CDR1 ENHRY, CDR2 SYGVKD. V was cut by 6 bases and J by 7 bases, with 12 bases left in between. For the CDR3, the DNA is TGTGCCATCAGCCCCCCAGGATCTGGCTACACCTTC. It translates to CAISPPGSGYTF.

The chain recombines TRBV6-5 with TRBJ2-5; D may be TRBD1 (7 bases). This CDR3 has 13 amino acids. With 2 bases removed from V and 7 bases from J, the gap between germline ends came to 11 bases. Looked up from germline, CDR1 is MNHEY and CDR2 is SVGAGI. As DNA, the CDR3 is TGTGCCAGCAGTTACGGCCAGGGGGGGACCCAGTACTTC. Its translation: CASSYGQGGTQYF.

The chain is built from TRBV6-1 and TRBJ2-5, with 8 nucleotides matching TRBD1. The CDR3 is made up of 17 amino acids. Germline CDR1 MNHNS, CDR2 SASEGT. V lost 5 bases to trimming and J lost 3 bases; unmatched junction nucleotides: 14. The CDR3 here is CASSHWGGTGMKETQYF. The CDR3 nucleotides read TGTGCCAGCAGTCATTGGGGTGGGACAGGAATGAAAGAGACCCAGTACTTC.

The chain uses TRBV20-1 and TRBJ1-1; the D is unclear. With 0 bases removed from V and 8 bases from J, the gap between germline ends came to 16 bases. The CDR3 totals 14 residues. CDR1 and CDR2 (germline): DFQATT, SNEGSKA (reference sequence). The CDR3 protein is CSARDRWREMEAFF. The CDR3 DNA sequence: TGCAGTGCTAGAGATCGCTGGAGAGAAATGGAAGCTTTCTTT.

In this sample, this clonotype turned up a few times. The DNA for the CDR3 is TGTGCCAGCAGCCATCTGTTAGGGAAGCAGTTCTTC. This encodes CASSHLLGKQFF. The chain carries TRBV3-1 and TRBJ2-1; no firm D call. The CDR3 sequence is 12 residues long. V lost 3 bases and J 11 bases, leaving 11 bases between the germline ends. Per germline, CDR1 LGHDT and CDR2 YNNKEL (reference sequence).

This clonotype was detected a few times. The chain couples TRBV25-1 to TRBJ1-2, with D unresolved. CDR1 MGHDK and CDR2 SYGVNS come from the germline V gene. The CDR3 spans 12 residues. V lost 6 bases and J 5 bases, leaving 10 bases between the germline ends. As DNA, the CDR3 is TGTGCCAGCAGCGCAGTAGATTATGGCTACACCTTC. It codes for CASSAVDYGYTF.

This clonotype was found a few times. This CDR3 is CASSQTERGANTDTQYF. The CDR3, as DNA: TGCGCCAGCAGCCAAACTGAGCGGGGGGCGAACACAGATACGCAGTATTTT. The chain uses TRBV4-3 and TRBJ2-3, with TRBD2 matching over 9 bases. The CDR3 is made up of 17 amino acids. V lost 2 bases to trimming and J lost 2 bases; unmatched junction nucleotides: 8. In germline, CDR1 is LGHNA, CDR2 YSLEER.

V usage is TRBV10-3 and J usage is TRBJ2-3, with 10 bases matching TRBD2. The CDR3 has 16 amino acids. V lost 4 bases to trimming and J lost 6 bases; unmatched junction nucleotides: 10. Germline CDR1 ENHRY, CDR2 SYGVKD. This CDR3 reads CAISGTSGPWIDTQYF. Here the CDR3 DNA reads TGTGCCATCAGTGGGACTAGCGGTCCTTGGATCGATACGCAGTATTTT.

This rearrangement joins TRBV19 to TRBJ2-3; 9 bases are shared with TRBD2. Germline V gene lookup returns CDR1 LNHDA and CDR2 SQIVND (reference sequence). There are 19 residues in the CDR3. V shed 6 bases and J 0 bases; nucleotides not matched to a gene: 16. The CDR3 nucleotides read TGTGCCAGTAGGAAGACACGAGGTTCGGGACTAGCTAGCACAGATACGCAGTATTTT. This codes for CASRKTRGSGLASTDTQYF.

This rearrangement joins TRBV2 to TRBJ2-7, with unresolved D. The CDR3 spans 12 residues. V was pared by 6 bases and J by 6 bases, with 12 bases between. CDR1 is SNHLY, CDR2 FYNNEI, per germline. In nucleotides, the CDR3 is TGTGCCAGCAGCGGAGACGAGATCGAGCAGTACTTC. The encoded protein is CASSGDEIEQYF.

V gene TRBV5-1 combines with J gene TRBJ1-6, with D perhaps matching TRBD1 (5 bases). V was clipped by 2 bases and J by 5 bases, with 11 bases between them. The V gene's germline CDR1 is SGHRS and CDR2 YFSETQ. The CDR3 covers 15 residues. For the CDR3, the DNA is TGCGCCAGCAGCTTATCGGTAGGGGATAATTCACCCCTCCACTTT. It specifies CASSLSVGDNSPLHF.

This clonotype was observed a few times. The chain is built from TRBV25-1 and TRBJ1-5; 8 bases match TRBD1. The CDR3 totals 14 residues. V lost 6 bases to trimming and J lost 5 bases; unmatched junction nucleotides: 6. Per germline, CDR1 MGHDK and CDR2 SYGVNS. The CDR3 reads CASSGTGRYQPQHF. CDR3 sequence (DNA): TGTGCCAGCAGCGGGACAGGAAGGTATCAGCCCCAGCATTTT.

The chain is built from TRBV20-1 and TRBJ2-3, with 8 bases identical to TRBD1. This CDR3 has 14 residues. The V gene end was trimmed by 5 bases and the J gene end by 6 bases; junction bases not matched to a gene: 10. CDR1 is DFQATT and CDR2 is SNEGSKA in the germline V gene (reference sequence). The CDR3 DNA sequence: TGCAGTGCTCATCGGGGTGACAGGGGTGATACGCAGTATTTT. This sequence encodes CSAHRGDRGDTQYF.

This clonotype was recorded many times. The chain joins TRBV5-6 to TRBJ2-7; tentative D call: TRBD1 (6 bases). V gave up 1 base and J gave up 4 bases, with 15 bases separating them. There are 15 residues in the CDR3. CDR1 is SGHDT and CDR2 is YYEEEE in the germline V gene. CDR3: CASSLIEQGRYEQYF. The CDR3 nucleotides read TGTGCCAGCAGCTTGATCGAACAGGGAAGGTACGAGCAGTACTTC. The variable domain in full, completed from reference TRBV5-6 and TRBJ2-7, reads DAGVTQSPTHLIKTRGQQVTLRCSPKSGHDTVSWYQQALGQGPQFIFQYYEEEERQRGNFPDRFSGHQFPNYSSELNVNALLLGDSALYLCASSLIEQGRYEQYFGPGTRLTVT.

This clonotype appeared a few times. The chain recombines TRBV7-9 with TRBJ2-2; a weak D match, TRBD1 (5 bases). Germline CDR1 and CDR2: SEHNR and FQNEAQ (reference sequence). The CDR3 loop spans 14 amino acids. Trimming stripped 10 bases from V and 0 bases from J, with 12 bases between. Written as DNA, the CDR3 is TGTGCCATCCCGACAGAGACGAACACCGGGGAGCTGTTTTTT. This sequence encodes CAIPTETNTGELFF.